This T cell receptor (beta chain) was found in a study of T cell repertoires in cytomegalovirus infection. Looking at the study overall: Evidence of both CMV infection and a matching HLA type came from public TCR beta signatures. Whole-study findings and limits: Using cumulative public TCR beta family frequency, the authors identified those who carried CMV together with the relevant HLA. CMV-specific TCR beta clonotypes restricted by HLA-C were the ones dominating the ex vivo response.

This clonotype was seen only a few times. No antigen is known for it. The CDR3 spans 13 residues. V lost 5 bases, J lost 6 bases, and 7 bases stayed unmatched. Germline values: CDR1 SEHNR, CDR2 FQNEAQ (reference sequence). Via MiXCR, TCRdb re-called the reads, giving one row per CDR3 protein. This sample has about 350,000 distinct CDR3 sequences, with roughly 36% found just once. J is TRBJ2-7 and V is TRBV7-9, with TRBD1 matching over 7 bases. This TCR was recovered from a human donor in good health (CMV status not recorded). Some clones in this sample may be carry-over from other donors' samples. Sequenced here: cultured PBMCs, sampled from culture after CMV antigen stimulation. The CDR3, as DNA: TGTGCCAGCAGCGCAACAGGGGACGGCGAGCAGTACTTC. This encodes CASSATGDGEQYF.